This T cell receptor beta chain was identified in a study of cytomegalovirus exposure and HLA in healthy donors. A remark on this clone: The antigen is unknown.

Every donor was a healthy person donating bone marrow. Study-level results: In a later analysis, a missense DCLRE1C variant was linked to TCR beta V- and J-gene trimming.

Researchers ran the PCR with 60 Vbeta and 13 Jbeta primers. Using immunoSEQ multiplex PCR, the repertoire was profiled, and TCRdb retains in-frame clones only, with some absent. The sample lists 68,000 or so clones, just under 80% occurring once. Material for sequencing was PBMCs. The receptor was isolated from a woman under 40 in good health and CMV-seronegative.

The CDR3 DNA reads as TGTGCCAGCAGCTTAGGGGGGAGGAGCGCCTACGAGCAGTACTTC. Residues: CASSLGGRSAYEQYF. The chain links TRBV7-2 to TRBJ2-7; maybe TRBD2 (6 bases). This CDR3 contains 15 residues. Germline CDR1 and CDR2: SGHTA and FQGNSA. The V gene lost 1 base and the J gene lost 2 bases, with 12 bases spanning the gap.